Listed below are T cell receptor beta chains from one sample, sequenced in a study of a mutant IDH1 vaccine in newly diagnosed glioma. Only in-frame clones appear in the TCRdb table, and some are missing; sequencing was by immunoSEQ multiplex PCR. The data show roughly 72,000 clones, 91% seen once. These TCRs' antigens remain unknown. Source: PBMCs, taken from a glioma patient whose treatment included an IDH1 peptide vaccine. The receptors shown here come from a woman between 45 and 60 years old with glioma. The CDR3 runs from the conserved cysteine through the conserved F or W. Each record gives: D gene, V gene, J gene, clone size, CDR3 protein, CDR3 DNA. A D gene is named only where the DNA matches it firmly. Part of the rows lack a size; the others show once, few, many or a class for expanded clones.

TRBD2,TRBV30,TRBJ2-7,.,CAWSLTSGRHEQYF,TGTGCCTGGAGCCTCACTAGCGGGAGACACGAGCAGTACTTC
.,TRBV6-1,TRBJ1-2,.,CASSGTAFTNYGYTF,TGTGCCAGCAGTGGGACAGCTTTTACTAACTATGGCTACACCTTC
TRBD1,TRBV29-1,TRBJ1-5,.,CSVEEGQGQPQHF,TGCAGCGTTGAAGAGGGACAGGGACAGCCCCAGCATTTT
.,TRBV4-1,TRBJ1-2,.,CASSQDFRASRYGYTF,TGCGCCAGCAGCCAAGATTTCAGGGCCAGCCGGTATGGCTACACCTTC
.,TRBV5-1,TRBJ2-2,.,CASNHARNTGELFF,TGCGCCAGCAATCACGCCCGGAACACCGGGGAGCTGTTTTTT
TRBD1,TRBV5-1,TRBJ1-5,.,CASSFGGGNNQPQHF,TGCGCCAGCAGCTTTGGAGGGGGCAATAATCAGCCCCAGCATTTT
.,TRBV5-5,TRBJ1-5,few,CASSRQMRTDQPQHF,TGTGCCAGCAGCCGTCAAATGCGGACAGATCAGCCCCAGCATTTT
.,TRBV6-6,TRBJ1-1,.,CASRMSGWAFF,TGTGCCAGCAGGATGTCGGGATGGGCTTTCTTT
.,TRBV20-1,TRBJ2-5,.,CSALWSSQYF,TGCAGTGCTCTATGGAGTTCCCAGTACTTC
.,TRBV29-1,TRBJ2-1,.,CSVGGSFNEQFF,TGCAGCGTTGGCGGCTCCTTCAATGAGCAGTTCTTC
.,TRBV7-8,TRBJ2-7,.,CASSLGGGIPYEQYF,TGTGCCAGCAGCTTAGGTGGCGGGATCCCCTACGAGCAGTACTTC
.,TRBV28,TRBJ2-1,.,CASRDGIWNEQFF,TGTGCCAGCAGGGACGGGATTTGGAATGAGCAGTTCTTC
.,TRBV29-1,TRBJ1-2,once,CSVEGLGYGYTF,TGCAGCGTTGAGGGCCTGGGGTATGGCTACACCTTC
TRBD2,TRBV10-1,TRBJ2-7,few,CASSEGFAGGYEQYF,TGCGCCAGCAGTGAAGGATTTGCGGGGGGCTACGAGCAGTACTTC
TRBD1,TRBV6-4,TRBJ2-2,.,CASSDTGGSTGELFF,TGTGCCAGCAGTGACACAGGGGGTAGCACCGGGGAGCTGTTTTTT
.,TRBV7-3,TRBJ1-2,.,CASSRGGHEGYTF,TGTGCCAGCAGCCGTGGGGGGCACGAGGGCTACACCTTC
TRBD2,TRBV30,TRBJ2-7,.,CAWTVAGGYEQYF,TGTGCCTGGACCGTAGCGGGCGGCTACGAGCAGTACTTC
.,TRBV10-1,TRBJ2-7,.,CASSARAGGGEQYF,TGCGCCAGCAGTGCCCGGGCAGGGGGGGGCGAGCAGTACTTC
TRBD1,TRBV6-5,TRBJ1-2,.,CASSSGAPGGRGYTF,TGTGCCAGCAGTTCAGGTGCCCCAGGGGGCCGGGGCTACACCTTC
TRBD2,TRBV7-8,TRBJ2-1,.,CASSANSLAGGHNEQFF,TGTGCCAGCAGCGCCAACTCTCTAGCGGGAGGCCACAATGAGCAGTTCTTC
TRBD2,TRBV7-9,TRBJ2-4,.,CASSPGRGEGKNIQYF,TGTGCCAGCAGTCCCGGGAGGGGCGAGGGCAAAAACATTCAGTACTTC
.,TRBV29-1,TRBJ2-7,.,CSVEDTGQYEQYF,TGCAGCGTTGAAGACACAGGACAATACGAGCAGTACTTC
TRBD1,TRBV27,TRBJ2-6,.,CASSPGPQGLSGANVLTF,TGTGCCAGCAGTCCTGGGCCACAGGGGTTGTCTGGGGCCAACGTCCTGACTTTC
.,TRBV11-2,TRBJ2-1,.,CASSLGQGNVEQFF,TGTGCCAGCAGCTTAGGGCAGGGAAACGTTGAGCAGTTCTTC
TRBD2,TRBV6-5,TRBJ2-7,.,CASSLAGDYEQYF,TGTGCCAGCAGCCTAGCGGGAGACTACGAGCAGTACTTC
.,TRBV28,TRBJ1-5,once,CASSFSGGYRNQPQHF,TGTGCCAGCAGTTTTTCGGGGGGCTATCGCAATCAGCCCCAGCATTTT
TRBD2,TRBV27,TRBJ2-7,.,CASSVAASGRPRGLREQYF,TGCGCCAGCAGTGTGGCGGCTAGCGGGAGGCCCAGGGGGCTACGAGAGCAGTACTTC
.,TRBV28,TRBJ1-5,.,CASCTNQPQHF,TGTGCCAGTTGTACCAATCAGCCCCAGCATTTT
TRBD2,TRBV5-6,TRBJ2-3,once,CASSLISREGQGTQYF,TGTGCCAGCAGCTTGATTTCGCGGGAGGGCCAAGGTACGCAGTATTTT
TRBD1,TRBV6-6,TRBJ1-1,once,CASRPRQGVNTEAFF,TGTGCCAGCCGACCCAGACAGGGGGTGAACACTGAAGCTTTCTTT
.,TRBV19,TRBJ1-1,.,CASIGRMKNTEAFF,TGTGCCAGTATAGGCAGGATGAAGAACACTGAAGCTTTCTTT
TRBD1,TRBV6-5,TRBJ2-6,.,CASSRTGNGANVLTF,TGTGCCAGCAGTCGGACAGGGAATGGGGCCAACGTCCTGACTTTC
.,TRBV6-6,TRBJ2-3,.,CASKGGRTDTQYF,TGTGCCAGCAAGGGGGGGCGCACAGATACGCAGTATTTT
TRBD1,TRBV4-1,TRBJ2-1,.,CASSQVRTGTYNEQFF,TGCGCCAGCAGCCAAGTTAGGACAGGGACCTACAATGAGCAGTTCTTC
.,TRBV27,TRBJ1-5,medium-sized,CASSFTGFGNQPQHF,TGTGCCAGCAGTTTCACAGGGTTTGGCAATCAGCCCCAGCATTTT
TRBD1,TRBV29-1,TRBJ1-1,few,CSAWAGGDTEAFF,TGCAGCGCCTGGGCAGGGGGGGACACTGAAGCTTTCTTT
.,TRBV9,TRBJ1-3,few,CASSVARGGNTIYF,TGTGCCAGCAGCGTAGCTAGGGGCGGGAACACCATATATTTT
TRBD2,TRBV6-1,TRBJ2-1,.,CASSERVAGGGEQFF,TGTGCCAGCAGTGAAAGGGTAGCGGGAGGAGGTGAGCAGTTCTTC
.,TRBV10-3,TRBJ1-1,.,CAVRANTEAFF,TGTGCCGTAAGAGCGAACACTGAAGCTTTCTTT
.,TRBV5-1,TRBJ2-2,.,CASSFGDNTGELFF,TGCGCCAGCAGCTTTGGGGACAACACCGGGGAGCTGTTTTTT
.,TRBV7-2,TRBJ2-3,.,CASSEATQYF,TGTGCCAGCAGCGAGGCGACGCAGTATTTT
.,TRBV9,TRBJ2-3,.,CASSPEGGFTDTQYF,TGTGCCAGCAGCCCAGAGGGGGGATTCACAGATACGCAGTATTTT
TRBD1,TRBV5-5,TRBJ2-3,.,CASSLGQGVVDTQYF,TGTGCCAGCAGCTTGGGACAGGGAGTCGTGGATACGCAGTATTTT
TRBD1,TRBV7-6,TRBJ2-7,.,CASSVGQGPLDEQYF,TGTGCCAGCAGCGTGGGACAGGGCCCCCTGGACGAGCAGTACTTC
.,TRBV9,TRBJ1-2,.,CASSRGPHSGYTF,TGTGCCAGCAGCCGAGGACCCCACAGTGGCTACACCTTC
.,TRBV6-5,TRBJ2-7,.,CASSYGQYYEQYF,TGTGCCAGCAGTTACGGACAGTACTACGAGCAGTACTTC
TRBD2,TRBV27,TRBJ2-2,.,CASGLREAGELFF,TGTGCCAGCGGATTACGGGAGGCCGGGGAGCTGTTTTTT
TRBD1,TRBV4-1,TRBJ2-7,once,CASSQEVRGRYEQYF,TGCGCCAGCAGCCAAGAGGTCAGGGGGCGATACGAGCAGTACTTC
TRBD1,TRBV29-1,TRBJ2-7,.,CSARSGTGSSYEQYF,TGCAGCGCCCGCTCCGGGACAGGGTCCTCCTACGAGCAGTACTTC
TRBD1,TRBV7-9,TRBJ2-7,.,CASSQTRDRGYEQYF,TGTGCCAGCAGCCAAACTCGGGACAGGGGCTACGAGCAGTACTTC
TRBD1,TRBV28,TRBJ1-1,once,CASSLSFATGVMNTEAFF,TGTGCCAGCAGTTTATCGTTCGCGACAGGGGTGATGAACACTGAAGCTTTCTTT
TRBD2,TRBV10-1,TRBJ2-1,.,CASSDSIAPGGLADNEQFF,TGCGCCAGCAGTGATAGTATTGCGCCCGGGGGACTAGCGGACAATGAGCAGTTCTTC
.,TRBV5-1,TRBJ2-2,.,CASSAIGELFF,TGCGCCAGCAGCGCTATAGGAGAGCTGTTTTTT
.,TRBV15,TRBJ2-7,.,CATTGPHSYEQYF,TGTGCCACCACGGGCCCCCATTCCTACGAGCAGTACTTC
.,TRBV9,TRBJ2-5,.,CASSAQNIETQYF,TGTGCCAGCAGCGCCCAGAACATAGAGACCCAGTACTTC
.,TRBV21-1,TRBJ2-5,.,CASDRLAGVETQYF,TGTGCCAGCGATAGGCTAGCGGGAGTCGAGACCCAGTACTTC
.,TRBV2,TRBJ2-5,.,CASSGSGQETQYF,TGTGCCAGCAGTGGTAGCGGCCAAGAGACCCAGTACTTC
TRBD1,TRBV6-1,TRBJ2-7,.,CASRDGQGREQYF,TGTGCCAGCAGGGACGGACAGGGGAGGGAGCAGTACTTC
TRBD2,TRBV5-1,TRBJ2-5,.,CASSPGRGGETQYF,TGCGCCAGCAGTCCGGGCCGCGGGGGAGAGACCCAGTACTTC
.,TRBV7-2,TRBJ2-2,.,CASSFLWRGPNTGELFF,TGTGCCAGCAGCTTTTTATGGCGCGGGCCTAACACCGGGGAGCTGTTTTTT